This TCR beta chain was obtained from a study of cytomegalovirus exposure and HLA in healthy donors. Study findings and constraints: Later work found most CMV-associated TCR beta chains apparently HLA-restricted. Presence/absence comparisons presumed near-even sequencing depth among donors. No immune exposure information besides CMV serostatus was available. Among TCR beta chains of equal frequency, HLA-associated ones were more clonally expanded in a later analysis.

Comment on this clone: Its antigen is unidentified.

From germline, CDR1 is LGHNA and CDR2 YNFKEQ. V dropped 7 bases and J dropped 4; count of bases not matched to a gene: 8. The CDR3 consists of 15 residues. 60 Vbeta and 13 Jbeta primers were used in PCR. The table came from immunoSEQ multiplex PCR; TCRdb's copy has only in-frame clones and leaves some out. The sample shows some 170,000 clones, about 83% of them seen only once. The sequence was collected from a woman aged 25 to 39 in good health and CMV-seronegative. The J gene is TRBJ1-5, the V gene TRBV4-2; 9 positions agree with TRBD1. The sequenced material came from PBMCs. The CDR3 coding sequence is TGTGCCAGCACTGAAGGACAGGGGAGGAATCAGCCCCAGCATTTT. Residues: CASTEGQGRNQPQHF.